The 25 T cell receptor beta chains in this list originate from one sample, sequenced in a study of cytomegalovirus exposure and HLA in healthy donors. A multiplex PCR was run with 60 Vbeta primers and 13 Jbeta primers. The data were produced by immunoSEQ multiplex PCR, yet TCRdb's version contains in-frame clones alone and is incomplete. The table shows more than 100,000 clones, with 8.9% occurring only once. Sequencing input: PBMCs. The receptors were sampled from a middle-aged woman in good health and CMV-seropositive.

The chain carries TRBV5-4 and TRBJ2-1, with TRBD1 matching over 10 bases. V was clipped by 2 bases and J by 3 bases; unmatched bases: 2. The CDR3 is 15 amino acids. Germline V lookup: CDR1 SGHNT, CDR2 YYREEE (reference sequence). The DNA of the CDR3 is TGTGCCAGCAGCTTTGACAGGGGGCTCTACAATGAGCAGTTCTTC. As protein: CASSFDRGLYNEQFF. Based on the CDR3 plus reference TRBV5-4 and TRBJ2-1, the full variable domain is ETGVTQSPTHLIKTRGQQVTLRCSSQSGHNTVSWYQQALGQGPQFIFQYYREEENGRGNFPPRFSGLQFPNYSSELNVNALELDDSALYLCASSFDRGLYNEQFFGPGTRLTVL.

The V call is TRBV11-2, the J call TRBJ2-3, with TRBD2 matching 7 bases. CDR3 length equals 15 residues. The ends lost 3 bases at V and 2 bases at J; junction bases unmatched: 5. From germline, CDR1 is SGHAT and CDR2 FQNNGV. The CDR3 sequence: CASSLQRGNTDTQYF. The CDR3, as DNA: TGTGCCAGCAGCTTGCAGCGGGGAAACACAGATACGCAGTATTTT.

The chain employs TRBV5-1 and TRBJ2-3; a weak D match, TRBD2 (6 bases). CDR3 length equals 15 residues. Germline CDR1 reads SGHRS; CDR2 reads YFSETQ. V was pared by 0 bases and J by 0 bases, with 8 bases between. The CDR3 bases are TGCGCCAGCAGCTTGGACGGGACTAGCACAGATACGCAGTATTTT. This codes for CASSLDGTSTDTQYF.

The V and J genes are TRBV10-1 and TRBJ2-4, with D possibly being TRBD2 (6 bases). V gave up 9 bases and J gave up 7 bases, with 10 bases separating them. This CDR3 comprises 11 residues. CDR1 and CDR2 (germline): WNHNN, SYGVQD (reference sequence). The CDR3 reads CARGRGNIQYF. CDR3 DNA sequence: TGCGCCAGGGGCCGGGGGAACATTCAGTACTTC.

This clone has a handful of counts. CDR3 loop: CATALAGAPTDTQYF. The CDR3 region has the DNA TGTGCCACCGCCCTAGCGGGGGCCCCCACAGATACGCAGTATTTT. The V call is TRBV10-3, the J call TRBJ2-3, with 10 bases identical to TRBD2. The CDR3 loop spans 15 amino acids. After removal of 10 bases from V and 2 bases from J, the junction contained 9 bases not matched to a gene. Germline CDR1 and CDR2: ENHRY and SYGVKD.

This clone came up a few times. V is TRBV5-1 and J is TRBJ1-1, with TRBD1 matching 7 bases. The CDR3 is 16 amino acids. Germline V lookup: CDR1 SGHRS, CDR2 YFSETQ. V shed 0 bases, J shed 3 bases, and the junction held 8 bases outside the gene matches. The CDR3 bases are TGCGCCAGCAGCTTGGTCCCGGCGCAGGGGGACACTGAAGCTTTCTTT. It translates to CASSLVPAQGDTEAFF.

This chain uses TRBV19 with TRBJ2-1; TRBD2 agrees at 8 bases. J lost 9 bases, V lost 7 bases, and 14 bases had no gene match. Per germline, CDR1 LNHDA and CDR2 SQIVND (reference sequence). The CDR3 totals 15 residues. CDR3: CASKFTSGGHGEQFF. The DNA of the CDR3 is TGTGCCAGTAAATTTACTAGCGGAGGGCATGGTGAGCAGTTCTTC.

This clone was counted between two and nine times. This rearrangement joins TRBV6-5 to TRBJ1-4; D not certain. The CDR3 sequence is 15 residues long. Trimming took 5 bases from V and 2 from J, leaving 12 bases between them. Germline V CDR1 and CDR2: MNHEY, SVGAGI. The CDR3 bases are TGTGCCAGCAGTCCCCTGGGCGGGACTAATGAAAAACTGTTTTTT. Residues: CASSPLGGTNEKLFF.

V is TRBV18 and J is TRBJ2-5, with D possibly TRBD1 on 9 matching bases. CDR3 length equals 20 residues. Germline-derived CDR1 and CDR2 are KGHSH and LQKENI. Trimming pared 3 bases from V and 0 bases from J, leaving 26 bases between. The CDR3 protein is CASSPRVGGQGRGDQETQYF. As DNA, the CDR3 is TGTGCCAGCTCACCTCGAGTCGGCGGACAGGGGCGGGGGGACCAAGAGACCCAGTACTTC.

The rearrangement links TRBV5-1 to TRBJ2-5; unclear D gene. Germline loops: CDR1 SGHRS, CDR2 YFSETQ. CDR3 length equals 13 residues. Trimming left V 4 bases short and J 4 bases short, with 11 bases between. This CDR3 is CASSNTGVETQYF. As DNA, the CDR3 is TGCGCCAGCAGCAACACGGGTGTAGAGACCCAGTACTTC.

This clone was seen a few times. This chain connects TRBV6-6 to TRBJ2-5; TRBD2 might be the D (6 bases). Judging by the DNA end, TRBJ2-7 fits better; the J call may be wrong. Per germline, CDR1 MNHNY and CDR2 SVGAGI (reference sequence). CDR3 length equals 14 residues. The chain's CDR3 is CASSVLGEVNEQYF. Written as DNA, the CDR3 is TGTGCCAGCAGTGTCCTCGGGGAGGTGAACGAGCAGTACTTC.

V usage is TRBV20-1 and J usage is TRBJ2-7, with 9 bases that match TRBD1. Trimming took 6 bases from V and 4 from J; bases not matched to a gene: 1. The CDR3 totals 11 residues. CDR1 is DFQATT, CDR2 SNEGSKA, per germline (reference sequence). The CDR3 here is CSAGTGYEQYF. The CDR3 coding sequence is TGCAGTGCCGGGACAGGGTACGAGCAGTACTTC.

The genes are TRBV2 and TRBJ1-2, with 9 bases that match TRBD1. The junction had 7 bases not matched to a gene; V was cut back by 6 bases and J by 5 bases. Per the germline V gene, CDR1 is SNHLY and CDR2 is FYNNEI. This CDR3 is 14 amino acids long. CDR3 protein: CASRVQGAGYGYTF. DNA of the CDR3: TGTGCCAGCAGAGTACAGGGGGCGGGTTATGGCTACACCTTC.

There are a few counts of this clone. The V call is TRBV5-1, the J call TRBJ2-1; 9 nucleotides match TRBD2. This CDR3 has 16 residues. The trim removed 0 bases at V and 3 bases at J, leaving 4 bases unmatched. Germline CDR1 and CDR2: SGHRS and YFSETQ. CDR3 amino acids: CASSLVPSGDYNEQFF. CDR3 nucleotide sequence: TGCGCCAGCAGCTTGGTCCCTAGCGGGGACTACAATGAGCAGTTCTTC.

The chain employs TRBV2 and TRBJ2-3, with 7 bases that match TRBD2. The CDR3 extends over 15 amino acids. Looked up from germline, CDR1 is SNHLY and CDR2 is FYNNEI. V was clipped by 6 bases and J by 3 bases; unmatched bases: 9. This CDR3 is CASSQEGGDTDTQYF. The CDR3 DNA is TGTGCCAGCAGCCAAGAGGGAGGGGATACAGATACGCAGTATTTT.

The chain couples TRBV5-4 to TRBJ1-2, with no clear D. The CDR3 has 13 residues. Trimming removed 5 bases from V and 3 bases from J, with 11 bases in between. The germline V gene has CDR1 SGHNT and CDR2 YYREEE (reference sequence). The CDR3 region is CASSSRVYYGYTF. CDR3 nucleotides: TGTGCCAGCAGTTCGAGGGTTTACTATGGCTACACCTTC.

The gene calls are TRBV5-1 and TRBJ2-7; 8 nucleotides line up with TRBD1. Germline CDR1 reads SGHRS; CDR2 reads YFSETQ. CDR3 length equals 14 residues. After removal of 3 bases from V and 2 bases from J, the junction contained 4 bases not matched to a gene. CDR3 loop: CASSSGTGPYEQYF. DNA for the CDR3: TGCGCCAGCAGCTCCGGGACAGGCCCCTACGAGCAGTACTTC.

The chain joins TRBV18 to TRBJ2-7, with 10 bases lining up with TRBD1. This CDR3 is 15 amino acids long. V lost 4 bases and J lost 6; bases outside the gene matches: 9. Germline V lookup: CDR1 KGHSH, CDR2 LQKENI. CDR3 DNA: TGTGCCAGCTCACTAACTACCGGGACAGGGGCCGAGCAGTACTTC. Its translation is CASSLTTGTGAEQYF.

V is TRBV19 and J is TRBJ2-7, with D maybe TRBD2 (6 bases). Trimming took off 9 bases at V and 7 bases at J, with 22 bases between the two ends. CDR3 size: 14 residues. Germline CDR1 LNHDA, CDR2 SQIVND (reference sequence). Here the CDR3 reads CASAIEGVGGEQYF. As DNA, the CDR3 is TGTGCCAGCGCTATCGAAGGTGTCGGAGGGGAGCAGTACTTC. The complete variable domain, with remaining parts taken from reference TRBV19 and TRBJ2-7, reads DGGITQSPKYLFRKEGQNVTLSCEQNLNHDAMYWYRQDPGQGLRLIYYSQIVNDFQKGDIAEGYSVSREKKESFPLTVTSAQKNPTAFYLCASAIEGVGGEQYFGPGTRLTVT.

Only a few counts were recorded for this clone. The chain has TRBV5-4 and TRBJ2-2; D is perhaps TRBD2 (6 bases). Germline-derived CDR1 and CDR2 are SGHNT and YYREEE (reference sequence). V lost 4 bases and J 4 bases, leaving 11 bases between the germline ends. This CDR3 comprises 14 residues. The CDR3 protein is CASSHPGVTGELFF. CDR3 in DNA: TGTGCCAGCAGCCATCCGGGAGTCACCGGGGAGCTGTTTTTT.

This clone was picked up a small number of times. The chain couples TRBV19 to TRBJ1-1; no firm D call. V lost 1 base and J lost 11, with 11 bases in between. This CDR3 is built from 12 residues. Germline assignment: CDR1 LNHDA and CDR2 SQIVND (reference sequence). CDR3 region: CASSIVGSSAFF. CDR3 DNA sequence: TGTGCCAGTAGTATAGTTGGCAGTTCGGCTTTCTTT.

The chain uses TRBV5-1 and TRBJ1-3; 7 bases line up with TRBD1. V shed 0 bases, J shed 2 bases, and the junction held 5 bases outside the gene matches. CDR3 length equals 16 residues. Germline CDR1 is SGHRS and CDR2 is YFSETQ. This CDR3 is CASSLGQGTTGNTIYF. DNA of the CDR3: TGCGCCAGCAGCTTGGGACAGGGCACAACTGGAAACACCATATATTTT.

The chain recombines TRBV10-2 with TRBJ1-5; D is unclear. Germline CDR1 WSHSY, CDR2 SAAADI. V was cut by 3 bases and J by 4 bases, with 10 bases left in between. The CDR3 runs to 14 residues. The CDR3: CASSDSSLNQPQHF. CDR3 bases: TGCGCCAGCAGTGATAGTAGCCTTAATCAGCCCCAGCATTTT.

The chain carries TRBV6-1 and TRBJ1-1; maybe TRBD1 (6 bases). There are 13 residues in the CDR3. V dropped 5 bases and J dropped 5 bases, with 12 bases sitting between them. Germline CDR1 is MNHNS and CDR2 is SASEGT. CDR3: CASSPRGGTEAFF. The CDR3 DNA is TGTGCCAGCAGTCCTAGGGGGGGGACTGAAGCTTTCTTT.

This clone has only one observation. The chain links TRBV9 to TRBJ2-2, with 12 bases identical to TRBD2. The V segment lost 3 bases and the J segment 1 base; nucleotides outside the gene matches: 7. Per the germline V gene, CDR1 is SGDLS and CDR2 is YYNGEE. The CDR3 consists of 18 residues. Here the CDR3 reads CASSAGLAGSKNTGELFF. The CDR3 nucleotides read TGTGCCAGCAGCGCCGGACTAGCGGGGTCCAAGAACACCGGGGAGCTGTTTTTT.